These 6 T cell receptor beta chains came from one sample sequenced in a study of T cell responses to AZD1222 COVID-19 vaccine. Data came from immunoSEQ multiplex PCR; TCRdb stores just in-frame clones and leaves some out. The sample includes about 150,000 clones, 88% of them seen just once. The sample in question was peripheral blood, obtained on day 0 of AZD1222 vaccination. Receptor source: an adult in good health.

V usage is TRBV7-9 and J usage is TRBJ1-3, with 9 bases lining up with TRBD1. CDR1 and CDR2 (germline): SEHNR, FQNEAQ (reference sequence). V dropped 5 bases and J dropped 3; count of bases not matched to a gene: 5. The CDR3 sequence is 15 residues long. CDR3 protein: CASSRATGGGNTIYF. CDR3 nucleotides: TGTGCCAGCAGCCGAGCGACAGGGGGTGGAAACACCATATATTTT.

The genes are TRBV12-3 or TRBV12-4 and TRBJ2-5; D is uncertain. There are 13 residues in the CDR3. The V gene lost 7 bases and the J gene lost 5 bases, with 14 bases spanning the gap. Here the CDR3 DNA reads TGTGCCAGCACTCACCCGGGTAGGGAGACCCAGTACTTC. Protein sequence: CASTHPGRETQYF.

The chain's CDR3 is CASSGLAGGTDTQYF. The CDR3 DNA sequence: TGTGCCAGCAGTGGACTAGCGGGGGGCACAGATACGCAGTATTTT. The chain employs TRBV2 and TRBJ2-3, with TRBD2 matching 12 bases. CDR3 length: 15 amino acids. With V trimmed by 4 bases and J by 1 base, 0 bases remained unmatched. The V gene's germline CDR1 is SNHLY and CDR2 FYNNEI.

This sequence joins TRBV2 and TRBJ1-2; possibly TRBD1 for D (5 bases). The CDR3 runs to 14 residues. Trimming cost V 7 bases and J 6 bases, with 18 bases left between them. CDR1 SNHLY and CDR2 FYNNEI come from the germline V gene. The CDR3 bases are TGTGCCAGCATGACCTTCCAAGAGACAGATGGCTACACCTTC. Protein sequence: CASMTFQETDGYTF.

This clone appeared a few times. This chain links TRBV28 with TRBJ1-1; D remains unclear. Trimming shortened V by 3 bases and J by 4 bases, and 9 bases separated the two germline ends. This CDR3 region has 13 residues. Germline V CDR1 and CDR2: MDHEN, SYDVKM. The DNA of the CDR3 is TGTGCCAGCAGTTTGGAAGGGTCCACTGAAGCTTTCTTT. Translation: CASSLEGSTEAFF.

This chain joins TRBV6-5 and TRBJ2-1; 7 nucleotides agree with TRBD2. The CDR3 contains 12 residues. Unmatched junction bases numbered 0, after V lost 6 bases and J lost 4 bases. The germline gives CDR1 MNHEY, CDR2 SVGAGI. CDR3 in DNA: TGTGCCAGCAGGGGAGGGTACAATGAGCAGTTCTTC. This translates into CASRGGYNEQFF.